The 28 T cell receptor beta chains below come from one sample, sequenced in a study of human T cells and chemical hapten exposure. Time point reported: patch test 2, 6 weeks after DPC sensitization. Sample treatment: therapeutic diphenylcyclopropenone sensitization with weekly scalp DPC. TCRdb reanalysed the RACE reads using MiXCR and keeps one entry per CDR3 protein. In the table there are more than 90,000 distinct CDR3 sequences, roughly 10% of which are singletons. Here the sequenced sample was whole blood, taken in connection with sensitization to the hapten diphenylcyclopropenone (DPC). Receptors were obtained from a woman aged 35 to 49 with alopecia areata. Some clones in this sample may be carry-over from other donors' samples.

The chain uses TRBV7-2 and TRBJ2-7; 7 nucleotides line up with TRBD2. V lost 5 bases and J lost 7; bases outside the gene matches: 5. Germline V CDR1 and CDR2: SGHTA, FQGNSA. The CDR3 spans 12 residues. The CDR3 sequence: CASSRTSVEQYF. The DNA for the CDR3 is TGTGCCAGCAGCCGAACTAGCGTAGAGCAGTACTTC.

In this sample, this clonotype turned up a few times. This sequence joins TRBV27 and TRBJ2-3; 9 bases fit TRBD1. The J segment lost 5 bases and the V segment lost 5 bases, leaving 5 bases of the junction unmatched. The germline V gene encodes CDR1 MNHEY and CDR2 SMNVEV (reference sequence). CDR3 length equals 14 residues. The CDR3 here is CASSPQGAQDTQYF. The CDR3 DNA reads TGTGCCAGCAGTCCACAGGGGGCGCAAGATACGCAGTATTTT.

The genes are TRBV19 and TRBJ2-1; the D is unclear. Germline V gene lookup returns CDR1 LNHDA and CDR2 SQIVND (reference sequence). The germline V and J ends were trimmed by 5 bases and 7 bases, with 12 bases remaining between them. The CDR3 loop spans 13 amino acids. The CDR3 sequence is CASSPNSFNEQFF. The CDR3 DNA reads TGTGCCAGTAGTCCGAACTCCTTTAATGAGCAGTTCTTC.

The chain is built from TRBV3-1 and TRBJ2-3; no firm D call. The CDR3 is made up of 13 amino acids. Trimming shortened V by 3 bases and J by 2 bases, and 6 bases separated the two germline ends. CDR1 and CDR2 from the germline V gene are LGHDT and YNNKEL (reference sequence). This CDR3 is CASSQGNTDTQYF. DNA of the CDR3: TGTGCCAGCAGCCAGGGAAACACAGATACGCAGTATTTT.

On this clonotype itself: At one of its ends the junction is not consistent with the germline gene, which may arise from a read error. J is TRBJ2-2 and V is TRBV7-2, with TRBD1 matching over 7 bases. The CDR3 sequence is 15 residues long. Germline loops: CDR1 SGHTA, CDR2 FQGNSA. The CDR3: CASSLATGYIQGLSF. The CDR3 nucleotides read TGTGCCAGCAGCTTAGCGACAGGGTATATCCAAGGTCTGTCTTTT.

This clonotype has only a few counts. The genes are TRBV7-2 and TRBJ1-5, with D tentatively TRBD1 (5 bases). The CDR3 spans 15 residues. The V gene lost 6 bases and the J gene lost 0 bases, with 12 bases spanning the gap. The germline gives CDR1 SGHTA, CDR2 FQGNSA. The CDR3 nucleotides are TGTGCCAGCAGGGGGGGTCCCAATAGCAATCAGCCCCAGCATTTT. Amino acids: CASRGGPNSNQPQHF.

The chain uses TRBV7-2 and TRBJ2-3, with 12 bases aligning to TRBD2. The CDR3 has 18 amino acids. CDR1 and CDR2 (germline): SGHTA, FQGNSA. Trimming at V came to 4 bases and at J to 1 base, leaving 9 bases not matched to a gene. For the CDR3, the DNA is TGTGCCAGCAGCTCCGGACTAGCGGGGACTCTTGGCACAGATACGCAGTATTTT. Its protein product is CASSSGLAGTLGTDTQYF. The full variable domain, in which reference TRBV7-2 and TRBJ2-3 provide the parts outside the CDR3, is GAGVSQSPSNKVTEKGKDVELRCDPISGHTALYWYRQSLGQGLEFLIYFQGNSAPDKSGLPSDRFSAERTGGSVSTLTIQRTQQEDSAVYLCASSSGLAGTLGTDTQYFGPGTRLTVL.

This clonotype was counted ten times or more. The chain has TRBV7-2 and TRBJ2-3; 9 positions match TRBD2. The CDR3 totals 16 residues. The germline gives CDR1 SGHTA, CDR2 FQGNSA. V shed 5 bases, J shed 3 bases, and the junction held 9 bases outside the gene matches. Here the CDR3 reads CASSPSARGGTDTQYF. In DNA, the CDR3 is TGTGCCAGCAGCCCCTCTGCGCGGGGGGGGACAGATACGCAGTATTTT.

Many counts were recorded for this clonotype. The chain uses TRBV7-9 and TRBJ2-1; 9 bases line up with TRBD2. Germline V gene sequence: CDR1 SEHNR, CDR2 FQNEAQ (reference sequence). This CDR3 comprises 15 residues. J was trimmed by 9 bases and V by 5 bases; bases with no gene match: 11. CDR3: CASSPRAGGPAEQFF. The CDR3 DNA reads as TGTGCCAGCAGCCCCCGGGCGGGAGGGCCGGCTGAGCAGTTCTTC.

This clonotype was seen more than once but under ten times. The J gene is TRBJ2-7, the V gene TRBV7-6; no firm D call. V was cut by 6 bases and J by 0 bases, with 15 bases left in between. Germline V gene lookup returns CDR1 SGHVS and CDR2 FNYEAQ. The CDR3 loop spans 15 amino acids. The CDR3 DNA follows: TGTGCCAGCAGTCAAGTCCCGGAGAGCTCCTACGAGCAGTACTTC. Protein: CASSQVPESSYEQYF.

Many counts were recorded for this clonotype. The chain is built from TRBV28 and TRBJ1-6; 8 bases agree with TRBD1. Germline values: CDR1 MDHEN, CDR2 SYDVKM. V shed 2 bases, J shed 5 bases, and the junction held 11 bases outside the gene matches. This CDR3 is built from 18 residues. The CDR3 region is CASSLIRGTGANNSPLHF. CDR3 in DNA: TGTGCCAGCAGTTTAATAAGGGGGACAGGCGCTAATAATTCACCCCTCCACTTT.

This clonotype was seen a few times. The gene calls are TRBV9 and TRBJ1-1; D not certain. The germline V gene encodes CDR1 SGDLS and CDR2 YYNGEE. The length of the CDR3 is 12 residues. The V gene lost 6 bases and the J gene lost 1 base, with 7 bases spanning the gap. The CDR3 loop reads CASKVENTEAFF. CDR3 sequence (DNA): TGTGCCAGCAAGGTGGAGAACACTGAAGCTTTCTTT.

This clonotype occurred many times. This chain joins TRBV7-8 and TRBJ1-3; no clear D. In germline, CDR1 is SGHVS, CDR2 FQNEAQ. CDR3 length: 17 amino acids. The ends were cut back, 1 base at V and 0 bases at J, with 13 bases in the middle. The CDR3 nucleotides are TGTGCCAGCAGCTTAGTTTCGTCGGCTTACTCTGGAAACACCATATATTTT. This gives the protein CASSLVSSAYSGNTIYF.

The chain has TRBV19 and TRBJ2-7; no clear D. The CDR3 has 13 amino acids. Looked up from germline, CDR1 is LNHDA and CDR2 is SQIVND (reference sequence). Deletions cut 6 bases from V and 2 bases from J, with 11 bases between. The CDR3 here is CASSPAVTYEQYF. The CDR3, as DNA: TGTGCCAGTAGCCCGGCAGTCACCTACGAGCAGTACTTC.

This clonotype was recorded at least ten times. The chain employs TRBV4-1 and TRBJ2-7; D gene ambiguous. CDR3 length: 13 amino acids. In germline, CDR1 is MGHRA, CDR2 YSYEKL. V dropped 3 bases and J dropped 5 bases, with 11 bases sitting between them. The CDR3 is CASSHVDRNEQYF. The DNA for the CDR3 is TGCGCCAGCAGCCATGTCGACCGAAACGAGCAGTACTTC.

The chain links TRBV18 to TRBJ2-7, with 10 bases fitting TRBD2. With V trimmed by 0 bases and J by 7 bases, 6 bases remained unmatched. Germline CDR1 is KGHSH and CDR2 is LQKENI. The CDR3 consists of 15 residues. The DNA of the CDR3 is TGTGCCAGCTCACCACCGATAGCGGGAGGCCGAGAGCAGTACTTC. It yields the protein CASSPPIAGGREQYF. Full variable domain (remainder filled in from reference TRBV18 and TRBJ2-7): NAGVMQNPRHLVRRRGQEARLRCSPMKGHSHVYWYRQLPEEGLKFMVYLQKENIIDESGMPKERFSAEFPKEGPSILRIQQVVRGDSAAYFCASSPPIAGGREQYFGPGTRLTVT.

J is TRBJ2-7 and V is TRBV6-1; D not certain. The CDR3 is 13 amino acids. V dropped 3 bases and J dropped 1 base, with 7 bases sitting between them. Germline lookup yields CDR1 MNHNS and CDR2 SASEGT. The CDR3 nucleotides read TGTGCCAGCAGTGATGAGCCATCCTACGAGCAGTACTTC. It encodes CASSDEPSYEQYF.

Worth noting for this clonotype: A much larger clone lies a single base off, so this may be a read error. The V and J genes are TRBV11-3 and TRBJ2-1; no firm D call. CDR1 is SGHNT and CDR2 is YENEEA in the germline V gene. This CDR3 spans 15 amino acids. CDR3 DNA sequence: TGTGCCAGCAGCCAAATAGCTACCTCCTACAGTGAGCAGTTCTTC. The encoded protein is CASSQIATSYSEQFF.

This clonotype occurred a few times. This chain connects TRBV20-1 to TRBJ1-6, with D perhaps TRBD1 (6 bases). CDR3 length: 13 amino acids. V was cut by 3 bases and J by 9 bases, with 12 bases left in between. Germline CDR1 DFQATT, CDR2 SNEGSKA (reference sequence). The CDR3, as DNA: TGCAGTGCTAGTTCCGGGGGCGTTTCACCCCTCCACTTT. Protein product: CSASSGGVSPLHF.

This clonotype was counted many times. This chain uses TRBV4-2 with TRBJ2-1; D perhaps matches TRBD2 (5 bases). Germline V gene lookup returns CDR1 LGHNA and CDR2 YNFKEQ. V gave up 0 bases and J gave up 9 bases, with 15 bases separating them. The CDR3 is made up of 15 amino acids. CDR3 in amino acids: CASSQDRYSDSEQFF. CDR3 bases: TGTGCCAGCAGCCAAGATCGATATAGCGATAGTGAGCAGTTCTTC.

This clonotype was seen a handful of times. This sequence joins TRBV3-1 and TRBJ1-1, with unresolved D. Looked up from germline, CDR1 is LGHDT and CDR2 is YNNKEL (reference sequence). This CDR3 has 13 amino acids. Deletions cut 0 bases from V and 5 bases from J, with 7 bases between. The CDR3 is CASSQDRVTEAFF. In DNA, the CDR3 is TGTGCCAGCAGCCAAGATCGGGTTACTGAAGCTTTCTTT.

This clonotype was picked up many times. The rearrangement uses TRBV6-4 and TRBJ2-3; possibly TRBD1 for D (6 bases). Trimming removed 2 bases at V and 8 bases at J, with 14 bases between. The germline gives CDR1 MRHNA, CDR2 SNTAGT. The CDR3 is made up of 14 amino acids. The CDR3 sequence: CASSDGGSSVTQYF. CDR3 in DNA: TGTGCCAGCAGTGACGGGGGCAGTTCGGTTACGCAGTATTTT.

This clonotype turned up a few times. This CDR3 reads CASSSLLRDTEAFF. Here the CDR3 DNA reads TGCGCCAGCAGCTCTTTATTGAGAGACACTGAAGCTTTCTTT. This sequence joins TRBV5-1 and TRBJ1-1, with D uncertain. V was pared by 3 bases and J by 3 bases, with 12 bases between. CDR1 is SGHRS and CDR2 is YFSETQ in the germline V gene. The CDR3 has 14 amino acids. Variable domain in full (rest from reference TRBV5-1 and TRBJ1-1): KAGVTQTPRYLIKTRGQQVTLSCSPISGHRSVSWYQQTPGQGLQFLFEYFSETQRNKGNFPGRFSGRQFSNSRSEMNVSTLELGDSALYLCASSSLLRDTEAFFGQGTRLTVV.

This clonotype was counted many times. V gene TRBV27 combines with J gene TRBJ1-2, with TRBD1 as a possible D gene (5 bases). This CDR3 contains 13 residues. Per germline, CDR1 MNHEY and CDR2 SMNVEV (reference sequence). The V and J ends lost 6 bases and 4 bases respectively, with 12 bases between them. The CDR3 nucleotides read TGTGCCAGCAGCCCCAGGGACCTCTATGGCTACACCTTC. Its translation is CASSPRDLYGYTF.

The chain is built from TRBV4-1 and TRBJ2-5; 7 positions agree with TRBD2. V was pared by 0 bases and J by 5 bases, with 9 bases of the junction left unmatched. The V gene's germline CDR1 is MGHRA and CDR2 YSYEKL. The CDR3 extends over 16 amino acids. The CDR3 here is CASSQDAGVVGETQYF. The CDR3 DNA reads TGCGCCAGCAGCCAAGACGCGGGGGTGGTAGGGGAGACCCAGTACTTC.

This clonotype turned up a few times. This rearrangement joins TRBV7-2 to TRBJ2-5, with TRBD2 matching 12 bases. The germline V gene has CDR1 SGHTA and CDR2 FQGNSA. Germline trimming cut 5 bases from V and 5 bases from J; bases unmatched to any gene: 9. The CDR3 is made up of 16 amino acids. The CDR3 loop reads CASSQTSGSSGETQYF. The DNA of the CDR3 is TGTGCCAGCAGCCAGACTAGCGGGAGTTCCGGGGAGACCCAGTACTTC.

This clonotype came up many times. CDR3 in amino acids: CASSPASSGANVLTF. In DNA form, the CDR3 reads TGTGCCAGCAGTCCGGCTAGCTCTGGGGCCAACGTCCTGACTTTC. This rearrangement joins TRBV28 to TRBJ2-6; no definite D call. With 5 bases removed from V and 0 bases from J, the gap between germline ends came to 8 bases. The length of the CDR3 is 15 residues. CDR1 MDHEN and CDR2 SYDVKM come from the germline V gene.

This clonotype appeared a few times. The chain uses TRBV5-1 and TRBJ2-7; D gene uncertain. The CDR3 totals 13 residues. CDR1 and CDR2 from the germline V gene are SGHRS and YFSETQ. V shed 4 bases and J shed 3 bases, with 11 bases lying between them. CDR3 loop: CASSPDARYEQYF. The CDR3 DNA follows: TGCGCCAGCAGCCCGGACGCCCGCTACGAGCAGTACTTC.